The source of this T cell receptor beta chain is a study of blood T cells in healthy people across ages. Overall study results and limits: Donor CMV infection status was unknown, possibly confounding age-related changes in expanded clonotypes. Naive T cell percentage showed a strong correlation with the diversity of TCR beta.

This clonotype was observed at least ten times. The antigen is not known. CDR3 length: 14 residues. In germline, CDR1 is SGHTA, CDR2 FQGNSA. V was pared by 5 bases and J by 5 bases, with 6 bases of the junction left unmatched. PCR was performed a second time for roughly 7 to 11 cycles using a sample-barcoded 5' primer and a J-beta primer mix. TCRdb re-derived calls from the 5' RACE reads in MiXCR, one entry per CDR3 protein. The repertoire has around 280,000 distinct CDR3 sequences, roughly 29% of them found once; the top ten carry 25% to 30%. The source of this sequence is a woman aged 70 to 79 in good health. The sample taken for sequencing was blood. This chain links TRBV7-2 with TRBJ2-5; 9 bases line up with TRBD2. CDR3 sequence: CASSRSGRGETQYF. The DNA of the CDR3 is TGTGCCAGCAGCCGTAGCGGGAGAGGGGAGACCCAGTACTTC.